This T cell receptor (beta chain) originates from a study of monozygotic twins with inflammatory bowel disease. Study-level points and caveats: Subtypes among T cells remained indistinguishable. For IBD patients, clonotypes shared with others were fewer than for healthy twins, especially with disease activity.

TCRdb processed the 5' RACE reads again and assigns one entry to each CDR3 protein, with no DNA. The repertoire table contains 440,000 or so distinct CDR3 sequences. Comment on this clonotype: Its antigen is unidentified.

The V gene's germline CDR1 is SGHTA and CDR2 FQGNSA. CDR3 length: 14 amino acids. The material sequenced was blood. The chain uses TRBV7-2 and TRBJ1-3. The receptor was isolated from a human donor with ulcerative colitis or Crohn's disease, or a healthy co-twin of an affected twin (not recorded which). CDR3 sequence: CASGPQTAGNTIYF.